A selection of T cell receptor beta chains follows, all from one sample in a study of shared clonotypes between healthy human individuals. Some clones are missing from TCRdb's copy, which holds only in-frame ones; the method was immunoSEQ multiplex PCR. Seen here are about 960,000 clones, less than 85% observed once, and the top ten hold over 1.3%. Specimen: memory CD4+ T cells sorted from blood. All receptors come from a man between 18 and 35 years old in good health. Each CDR3 is given with its conserved first and last residue. D genes are given only for firm matches. Some rows mark clone size as missing; the rest say once, few, many or name a class of expanded clone.

TRBV27,TRBJ2-3,-,14,once,TGTGCCAGCAGTAGAAGAGCCGTCACAGATACGCAGTATTTT,CASSRRAVTDTQYF
TRBV9,TRBJ1-1,-,15,-,TGTGCCAGCAGCGTAGCCCTTCCTAGTAACACTGAAGCTTTCTTT,CASSVALPSNTEAFF
TRBV28,TRBJ1-6,-,18,many,TGTGCCCACGACCCGGGACGTAGAGGATCATCGGGGGGTTCACCCCTCCACTTT,CAHDPGRRGSSGGSPLHF
TRBV18,TRBJ2-1,-,14,-,TGTGCCAGCTCACCACCAGGGACGAACAATGAGCAGTTCTTC,CASSPPGTNNEQFF
TRBV2,TRBJ2-7,-,12,once,TGTGCCAGCAGTTCCAGCTCCTACGAGCAGTACTTC,CASSSSSYEQYF
TRBV19,TRBJ1-4,-,14,-,TGTGCCAGTAGTACCACAGCGATTAATGAAAAACTGTTTTTT,CASSTTAINEKLFF
TRBV9,TRBJ2-1,-,14,-,TGTGCCAGCAGCGTAGATCCTAGTCCCCATGAGCAGTTCTTC,CASSVDPSPHEQFF
TRBV6-1,TRBJ2-7,-,13,-,TGTGCCAGCAGTGTGGATTTTCCCTACGAGCAGTACTTC,CASSVDFPYEQYF
TRBV4-1,TRBJ2-5,-,16,once,TGCGCCAGCAGCCAAGAGTTGGCTAGCTCATGGGAGACCCAGTACTTC,CASSQELASSWETQYF
TRBV27,TRBJ1-5,TRBD1,17,-,TGTGCCAGCAGTCCCACCATCTACAGGGGAAGCAATCAGCCCCAGCATTTT,CASSPTIYRGSNQPQHF
TRBV6-1,TRBJ2-1,TRBD2,12,-,TGTGCCAGCAGCAGACTAGCAGGCGAGCAGTTCTTC,CASSRLAGEQFF
TRBV18,TRBJ1-4,TRBD1,15,-,TGTGCCAGCTCCCCCCCGGGACAGGCAGCCGAAAAACTGTTTTTT,CASSPPGQAAEKLFF
TRBV7-2,TRBJ2-3,-,16,-,TGTGCCAGCAGCTTAACACCGCGGACTAGCACAGATACGCAGTATTTT,CASSLTPRTSTDTQYF
TRBV7-2,TRBJ1-1,-,14,-,TGTGCCAGCAGCTTAGGCAGGGAAAACACTGAAGCTTTCTTT,CASSLGRENTEAFF
TRBV6-5,TRBJ1-6,-,15,-,TGTGCCAGCAGCCCTGCAGACAGTTTTTATTCACCCCTCCACTTT,CASSPADSFYSPLHF
TRBV7-3,TRBJ1-6,-,15,-,TGTGCCAGCAGCTTAGGGGACTACTATAATTCACCCCTCCACTTT,CASSLGDYYNSPLHF
TRBV7-2,TRBJ1-2,-,14,-,TGTGCCAGCAGCCGCCGCCCCGAAACGGGGGGCTACACCTTC,CASSRRPETGGYTF
TRBV7-9,TRBJ2-5,-,15,-,TGTGCCAGCAGCTTAGAGGGGCTGTGGGGAGAGACCCAGTACTTC,CASSLEGLWGETQYF
TRBV5-1,TRBJ2-3,-,13,few,TGCGCCAGCAGCTCGGGCGGGGAAGATACGCAGTATTTT,CASSSGGEDTQYF
TRBV5-1,TRBJ1-4,-,14,once,TGCGCCAGCAGCCCAGGGACGGATAATGAAAAACTGTTTTTT,CASSPGTDNEKLFF
TRBV7-9,TRBJ1-2,TRBD1,13,few,TGTGCCAGCAGCTTAGGAGACAGGGTGGGCTACACCTTC,CASSLGDRVGYTF
TRBV27,TRBJ2-5,-,13,many,TGTGCCAGCAGTGGAGCGGGTCCAGAGACCCAGTACTTC,CASSGAGPETQYF
TRBV29-1,TRBJ2-4,-,12,-,TGCAGCGTTGACGTAGGGGGTTTCGGACAGTACTTC,CSVDVGGFGQYF
TRBV7-9,TRBJ1-2,-,14,few,TGTGCCAGCAGCTTGGGACACTCGAGGGATGGCTACACCTTC,CASSLGHSRDGYTF
TRBV5-4,TRBJ2-7,TRBD1,15,once,TGTGCCAGCAGCCCGGACAGGACTTCCTACTACGAGCAGTACTTC,CASSPDRTSYYEQYF
TRBV10-2,TRBJ1-1,-,12,-,TGCGCCAGCAGTGAGGGAGCAACTGAAGCTTTCTTT,CASSEGATEAFF
TRBV7-9,TRBJ1-1,-,15,-,TGTGCCAGCAGCTCCTATTTGGGGCCGAACACTGAAGCTTTCTTT,CASSSYLGPNTEAFF
TRBV2,TRBJ2-7,TRBD1,14,-,TGTGCCAGCAGTGATAGACAGGGGGCCTACGAGCAGTACTTC,CASSDRQGAYEQYF
TRBV15,TRBJ1-2,TRBD1,15,-,TGTGCCACCAGCCCGGACAGGGGGCCCAACTATGGCTACACCTTC,CATSPDRGPNYGYTF
TRBV2,TRBJ1-2,TRBD1,14,-,TGTGCCAGCAACTGGGGGACAGGGGCGAATGGCTACACCTTC,CASNWGTGANGYTF
TRBV27,TRBJ2-3,TRBD1,14,-,TGTGCCAGCAGTCCCCACAGGGGGACAGATACGCAGTATTTT,CASSPHRGTDTQYF
TRBV7-7,TRBJ2-2,TRBD1,15,-,TGTGCTAGCAGCCCCGGGACAGGGAACACCGGGGAGCTGTTTTTT,CASSPGTGNTGELFF
TRBV29-1,TRBJ2-1,-,14,-,TGCAGCGTTGTAGAAGGGGGGCTGTACAATGAGCAGTTCTTC,CSVVEGGLYNEQFF
TRBV18,TRBJ1-5,TRBD1,17,-,TGTGCCAGCTCACCCTACACAGGGGACAGGGGTGGTCAGCCCCAGCATTTT,CASSPYTGDRGGQPQHF
TRBV18,TRBJ2-7,-,14,-,TGTGCCAGCTCACCACCGGGCAGTTCCTACGAGCAGTACTTC,CASSPPGSSYEQYF
TRBV5-6,TRBJ1-2,TRBD1,16,-,TGTGCCAGCAGCTTGGTGGGGACAGCCCAAGTAGGAGGCTACACCTTC,CASSLVGTAQVGGYTF
TRBV20-1,TRBJ2-7,-,11,-,TGCAGTGCTAGAGGCAGTGGCGAGCAGTACTTC,CSARGSGEQYF
TRBV2,TRBJ1-6,-,14,-,TGTGCCAGCACCGACCGGGGAGCGGGCTCACCCCTCCACTTT,CASTDRGAGSPLHF
TRBV29-1,TRBJ2-3,TRBD1,14,once,TGCAGCGTTGGTGAGGGGGCGGCAGCCTCCATCCAGTATTTT,CSVGEGAAASIQYF
TRBV7-2,TRBJ2-2,TRBD1,15,-,TGTGCCAGCAGCCAAGGGACAGCTAACACCGGGGAGCTGTTTTTT,CASSQGTANTGELFF
TRBV28,TRBJ1-2,-,13,-,TGTGCCAGCAGTCCTAGAGGACTGTTCGGCTACACCTTC,CASSPRGLFGYTF
TRBV28,TRBJ1-5,TRBD1,15,-,TGTGCCAGCAGGGGACAGGGGATGGGCAATCAGCCCCAGCATTTT,CASRGQGMGNQPQHF
TRBV10-3,TRBJ2-2,TRBD2,15,-,TGTGCCGCGGAGTCCCAACGGGGGGGCACCGGGGAGCTGTTTTTT,CAAESQRGGTGELFF
TRBV5-4,TRBJ2-3,TRBD2,16,-,TGTGCCAGCAGCCCCCCCCCGGGGGGAAGCACAGATACGCAGTATTTT,CASSPPPGGSTDTQYF
TRBV19,TRBJ2-4,-,14,-,TGTGCCAGTAGTATGTCGACCATAGGGGACATTCAGTACTTC,CASSMSTIGDIQYF
TRBV30,TRBJ1-6,TRBD1,15,few,TGTGCCTGGAGCCTCGCGCAGGGGGATTATTCACCCCTCCACTTT,CAWSLAQGDYSPLHF
TRBV29-1,TRBJ2-2,TRBD2,14,-,TGCAGCGGTGCGGGGGGCGCGAACACCGGGGAGCTGTTTTTT,CSGAGGANTGELFF
TRBV5-4,TRBJ2-7,-,14,-,TGTGCCAGCAGCCGGGCGGCCCCCTCCTACGAGCAGTACTTC,CASSRAAPSYEQYF
TRBV7-2,TRBJ2-1,-,15,once,TGTGCCAGCAGCTTAGAACCGGGACTCCGTCATGAGCAGTTCTTC,CASSLEPGLRHEQFF
TRBV10-3,TRBJ2-7,-,14,-,TGTGCCATCACCCGGGAGTTTAACTCCTACGAGCAGTACTTC,CAITREFNSYEQYF
TRBV18,TRBJ2-7,-,13,few,TGTGCCAGCTCACAACAGACTAGGGCGGAGCAGTACTTC,CASSQQTRAEQYF
TRBV7-2,TRBJ1-4,-,15,-,TGTGCCAGCAGCTTGGGGGGGCGCCCCTATGAAAAACTGTTTTTT,CASSLGGRPYEKLFF
TRBV6-1,TRBJ1-1,TRBD1,14,-,TGTGCCAGCAACGGACAGGCGGGAGGCACTGAAGCTTTCTTT,CASNGQAGGTEAFF
TRBV6-1,TRBJ1-2,-,14,-,TGTGCCACCAGGCGGGTGGACCCTAACTATGGCTACACCTTC,CATRRVDPNYGYTF
TRBV7-9,TRBJ2-2,TRBD2,15,-,TGTGCCAGCAGCACGACTAGCGGGCCGCGCGGGGAGCTGTTTTTT,CASSTTSGPRGELFF
TRBV5-6,TRBJ2-3,-,16,-,TGTGCCAGCAGCTTAGAAGTTGGTGGTGTCGCAGATACGCAGTATTTT,CASSLEVGGVADTQYF
TRBV14,TRBJ1-2,-,17,-,TGTGCCAGCAGCCAAGGGTTGTCGGCAATACGTAACTATGGCTACACCTTC,CASSQGLSAIRNYGYTF